The sequence of this TCR beta chain was determined in a study of CD8 T cells in Susac syndrome. The CDR3 has 16 residues. Germline V gene data show CDR1 as MNHEY and CDR2 as SVGAGI. The ends were cut back, 4 bases at V and 2 bases at J, with 12 bases in the middle. Random hexamers were used to reverse transcribe about 0.5 to 1 ug of RNA. MiXCR was run by TCRdb on the immunoSEQ multiplex PCR reads, yielding one entry per CDR3 protein. The data hold tens of thousands of distinct CDR3 sequences, with 94% observed a single time. The genes are TRBV6-5 and TRBJ2-6; no clear D gene. The clonotype originates from a human donor in good health. Sequencing input: CD8+ T cells from PBMCs. The DNA for the CDR3 is TGTGCCAGCAGTTCATACCCCGGGCCTGGGGCCAACGTCCTGACTTTC. Protein sequence: CASSSYPGPGANVLTF.